The 27 T cell receptor beta chains reported below all come from one sample, sequenced in a study of a mutant IDH1 vaccine in newly diagnosed glioma. Time point reported: week 5, during vaccination. Doses of 300 ug of mutant IDH1 20-mer peptide were given with topical imiquimod. Their antigens remain unidentified. Using immunoSEQ multiplex PCR, the repertoire was profiled, and TCRdb retains in-frame clones only, with some absent. Altogether about 30,000 clones are present, around 87% being singletons, with the ten largest covering around 3.5%. The sequencing here drew on peripheral blood mononuclear cells (PBMCs), taken from a glioma patient whose treatment included an IDH1 peptide vaccine. These TCRs come from a woman aged 40 to 55 with glioma. Some clones in this sample may be carry-over from other donors' samples.

CDR3 protein: CASSQGQGARNQPQHF. Written as DNA, the CDR3 is TGTGCCAGCAGCCAAGGACAGGGGGCGCGCAATCAGCCCCAGCATTTT. The chain links TRBV5-6 to TRBJ1-5; 11 nucleotides agree with TRBD1. Germline V gives CDR1 SGHDT, CDR2 YYEEEE. J gave up 2 bases and V 4 bases, and 5 bases lay outside the gene matches. The CDR3 runs to 16 residues.

This clone appeared a single time. This chain uses TRBV4-1 with TRBJ2-7; TRBD2 might be the D (5 bases). This CDR3 region has 15 residues. The germline V gene has CDR1 MGHRA and CDR2 YSYEKL. Trimming took 0 bases from V and 3 from J, leaving 12 bases between them. Here the CDR3 reads CASSQEGRRYYEQYF. CDR3 nucleotide sequence: TGCGCCAGCAGCCAAGAAGGGAGACGGTACTACGAGCAGTACTTC.

The CDR3 region is CASSLPAEARNEQFF. For the CDR3, the DNA is TGTGCCAGCAGTTTACCCGCGGAGGCCCGAAATGAGCAGTTCTTC. The chain couples TRBV28 to TRBJ2-1, with D perhaps matching TRBD2 (5 bases). Trimming removed 2 bases from V and 7 bases from J, with 15 bases in between. Germline-derived CDR1 and CDR2 are MDHEN and SYDVKM. The CDR3 length is 15 residues.

This rearrangement joins TRBV7-9 to TRBJ2-7, with D perhaps matching TRBD1 (5 bases). Germline assignment: CDR1 SEHNR and CDR2 FQNEAQ (reference sequence). The CDR3 has 14 residues. V was trimmed by 5 bases and J by 7 bases, leaving 18 bases between them. The CDR3 DNA reads as TGTGCCAGCAGCCCCCCCCGACAGCGACGGGAGCAGTACTTC. Residues: CASSPPRQRREQYF.

The V and J genes are TRBV7-6 and TRBJ2-2, with D tentatively TRBD1 or TRBD2 (5 bases each). Germline loops: CDR1 SGHVS, CDR2 FNYEAQ. The CDR3 runs 15 residues. V lost 5 bases to trimming and J lost 6 bases, with 16 bases between them. The CDR3 here is CASSPGARSSGELFF. The CDR3 DNA is TGTGCCAGCAGCCCCGGGGCTAGGTCATCCGGGGAGCTGTTTTTT.

The chain uses TRBV10-2 and TRBJ2-5, with D hard to call. Trimming cost V 8 bases and J 1 base, with 8 bases left between them. Germline V gene data show CDR1 as WSHSY and CDR2 as SAAADI. The CDR3 is 12 amino acids. CDR3 nucleotide sequence: TGCGCCAGCGGCAGGCCCCAAGAGACCCAGTACTTC. Translation gives CASGRPQETQYF.

The rearrangement joins TRBV18 to TRBJ1-5; no firm D call. Looked up from germline, CDR1 is KGHSH and CDR2 is LQKENI. With 3 bases removed from V and 5 bases from J, the gap between germline ends came to 8 bases. The CDR3 consists of 13 residues. The CDR3 coding sequence is TGTGCCAGCTCACCGGGCTCACATCAGCCCCAGCATTTT. Its translation is CASSPGSHQPQHF.

The J gene is TRBJ1-1, the V gene TRBV7-8, with D possibly TRBD1 on 5 matching bases. Trimming took 4 bases from V and 12 from J, leaving 21 bases between them. This CDR3 region has 14 residues. Germline loops: CDR1 SGHVS, CDR2 FQNEAQ. The CDR3 sequence is CASSSGIGRRASFF. CDR3 sequence (DNA): TGTGCCAGCAGCTCCGGTATAGGTCGCAGGGCGTCTTTCTTT.

The chain employs TRBV29-1 and TRBJ2-5, with D unclear. V dropped 7 bases and J dropped 6 bases, with 12 bases sitting between them. The CDR3 extends over 11 amino acids. CDR1 SQVTM and CDR2 ANQGSEA come from the germline V gene. CDR3 residues: CSGVRQQTQYF. The CDR3 nucleotides read TGCAGCGGAGTCCGTCAGCAGACCCAGTACTTC. Full variable domain (missing parts from reference TRBV29-1 and TRBJ2-5): SAVISQKPSRDICQRGTSLTIQCQVDSQVTMMFWYRQQPGQSLTLIATANQGSEATYESGFVIDKFPISRPNLTFSTLTVSNMSPEDSSIYLCSGVRQQTQYFGPGTRLLVL.

The chain carries TRBV4-2 and TRBJ2-2; D not resolved. CDR3 length: 16 residues. V was clipped by 0 bases and J by 4 bases, with 12 bases between them. Germline lookup yields CDR1 LGHNA and CDR2 YNFKEQ. For the CDR3, the DNA is TGTGCCAGCAGCCAAGAGGTACACGGATCCACCGGGGAGCTGTTTTTT. Residues: CASSQEVHGSTGELFF.

The chain combines TRBV6-6 with TRBJ1-1; a weak D match, TRBD1 (5 bases). Germline CDR1 is MNHNY and CDR2 is SVGAGI (reference sequence). The V and J ends lost 0 bases and 6 bases respectively, with 14 bases between them. The CDR3 has 15 residues. In nucleotides, the CDR3 is TGTGCCAGCAGTTACTCGGGCGGACACAACGCTGAAGCTTTCTTT. It yields the protein CASSYSGGHNAEAFF.

The chain employs TRBV28 and TRBJ1-5, with D possibly being TRBD1 (5 bases). Germline V gene lookup returns CDR1 MDHEN and CDR2 SYDVKM. V gave up 3 bases and J gave up 2 bases, with 11 bases separating them. The CDR3 is 15 residues long. CDR3 protein: CASSLRGMGNQPQHF. DNA for the CDR3: TGTGCCAGCAGTTTGAGGGGTATGGGCAATCAGCCCCAGCATTTT.

The chain combines TRBV6-1 with TRBJ2-3; D unclear. This CDR3 has 14 amino acids. Germline-derived CDR1 and CDR2 are MNHNS and SASEGT. The germline V and J ends were trimmed by 3 bases and 6 bases, with 13 bases remaining between them. The chain's CDR3 is CASSEGKATDTQYF. CDR3 coding DNA: TGTGCCAGCAGTGAGGGGAAGGCAACTGATACGCAGTATTTT.

The rearrangement joins TRBV28 to TRBJ1-2; tentatively, D is TRBD1 (6 bases). The length of the CDR3 is 13 residues. V dropped 6 bases and J dropped 2 bases, with 10 bases sitting between them. Germline assignment: CDR1 MDHEN and CDR2 SYDVKM. The CDR3 is CASRATGNYGYTF. The CDR3 DNA reads TGTGCCAGCAGGGCTACAGGGAACTATGGCTACACCTTC.

The chain employs TRBV4-2 and TRBJ1-2, with 10 bases aligning to TRBD1. Germline V gives CDR1 LGHNA, CDR2 YNFKEQ. V was clipped by 4 bases and J by 6 bases; unmatched bases: 20. CDR3 length: 19 residues. The CDR3 is CASSRIPGQGSIWWNGYTF. CDR3 nucleotides: TGTGCCAGCAGCCGGATCCCGGGACAGGGGAGTATATGGTGGAATGGCTACACCTTC.

The chain combines TRBV7-9 with TRBJ2-6, with D perhaps matching TRBD1 (6 bases). The CDR3 loop spans 16 amino acids. Trimming shortened V by 4 bases and J by 2 bases, and 12 bases separated the two germline ends. Germline V gene lookup returns CDR1 SEHNR and CDR2 FQNEAQ (reference sequence). This chain's CDR3 is CASSSWWGPGANVLTF. The CDR3 DNA is TGTGCCAGCAGCTCGTGGTGGGGGCCTGGGGCCAACGTCCTGACTTTC.

The rearrangement joins TRBV18 to TRBJ2-1; TRBD2 matches at 7 bases. Germline CDR1 reads KGHSH; CDR2 reads LQKENI. With V trimmed by 6 bases and J by 9 bases, 14 bases remained unmatched. The CDR3 contains 15 residues. In nucleotides, the CDR3 is TGTGCCAGCTCCCGCGTCGAGGCGGGAGTGAGTGAGCAGTTCTTC. Residues: CASSRVEAGVSEQFF.

The chain has TRBV5-4 and TRBJ2-5, with D tentatively TRBD1 or TRBD2 (5 bases each). Per the germline V gene, CDR1 is SGHNT and CDR2 is YYREEE (reference sequence). The CDR3 is made up of 13 amino acids. V was pared by 3 bases and J by 5 bases, with 11 bases between. The CDR3 sequence: CASSSQGTETQYF. The CDR3 nucleotides are TGTGCCAGCAGCTCGCAAGGGACGGAGACCCAGTACTTC.

The chain has TRBV6-4 and TRBJ2-1; 10 bases agree with TRBD2. The J segment lost 8 bases and the V segment lost 3 bases, leaving 10 bases of the junction unmatched. This CDR3 comprises 16 residues. The germline gives CDR1 MRHNA, CDR2 SNTAGT. CDR3 DNA sequence: TGTGCCAGCAGTGAGGAAGCGGGAGGGCCGGAGGATGAGCAGTTCTTC. Its protein product is CASSEEAGGPEDEQFF.

J is TRBJ2-7 and V is TRBV14, with D unresolved. The CDR3 runs 15 residues. Germline CDR1 reads SGHDN; CDR2 reads FVKESK. The germline V and J ends were trimmed by 3 bases and 6 bases, with 18 bases remaining between them. Here the CDR3 reads CASSQDQNRPLEQYF. CDR3 nucleotides: TGTGCCAGCAGCCAGGACCAAAACCGACCCCTCGAGCAGTACTTC.

The V and J genes are TRBV10-3 and TRBJ2-5; TRBD2 aligns across 12 bases. The trim removed 4 bases at V and 1 base at J, leaving 4 bases unmatched. This CDR3 is built from 16 residues. Germline loops: CDR1 ENHRY, CDR2 SYGVKD. Here the CDR3 reads CAISVSTSGGQETQYF. The CDR3 bases are TGTGCCATCAGTGTATCGACTAGCGGGGGCCAAGAGACCCAGTACTTC.

This rearrangement joins TRBV7-9 to TRBJ1-2; TRBD1 might be the D (6 bases). CDR3 length: 16 residues. The germline V gene has CDR1 SEHNR and CDR2 FQNEAQ (reference sequence). Trimming removed 1 base at V and 4 bases at J, with 16 bases between. The DNA of the CDR3 is TGTGCCAGCAGCTTAGGGGGGGGCAGGGTACCCTATGGCTACACCTTC. This codes for CASSLGGGRVPYGYTF.

The genes are TRBV11-3 and TRBJ2-1, with unresolved D. Per germline, CDR1 SGHNT and CDR2 YENEEA. The CDR3 is 17 amino acids. Trimming took off 0 bases at V and 1 base at J, with 13 bases between the two ends. The CDR3 bases are TGTGCCAGCAGCTTAGATGGAAACTTAGGGTCCTACAATGAGCAGTTCTTC. Amino acid sequence: CASSLDGNLGSYNEQFF.

In nucleotides, the CDR3 is TGTGCCAGCAGCCCGAATCAGGGAACAGATACGCAGTATTTT. This gives the protein CASSPNQGTDTQYF. The V call is TRBV7-3, the J call TRBJ2-3; D is possibly TRBD1 (5 bases). This CDR3 comprises 14 residues. The germline V and J ends were trimmed by 5 bases and 3 bases, with 12 bases remaining between them. CDR1 and CDR2 from the germline V gene are SGHTA and FQGTGA.

The V and J genes are TRBV28 and TRBJ2-7; a weak D match, TRBD2 (6 bases). The CDR3 length is 15 residues. Trimming removed 5 bases at V and 1 base at J, with 15 bases between. The germline gives CDR1 MDHEN, CDR2 SYDVKM. CDR3 bases: TGTGCCAGCAGTAGGGGAGGCAGTTCATCCTACGAGCAGTACTTC. Its translation: CASSRGGSSSYEQYF.

The chain has TRBV7-9 and TRBJ2-1; the D gene is possibly TRBD2 (6 bases). Trimming shortened V by 4 bases and J by 2 bases, and 12 bases separated the two germline ends. The CDR3 contains 15 residues. Germline assignment: CDR1 SEHNR and CDR2 FQNEAQ (reference sequence). The CDR3 DNA is TGTGCCAGCAGCTCATCAGCGGGTCCCTACAATGAGCAGTTCTTC. Protein product: CASSSSAGPYNEQFF.

J is TRBJ2-1 and V is TRBV7-9; 8 bases line up with TRBD1. Germline lookup yields CDR1 SEHNR and CDR2 FQNEAQ (reference sequence). This CDR3 contains 15 residues. V dropped 4 bases and J dropped 8; count of bases not matched to a gene: 10. The CDR3 reads CASSSHGQGFDEQFF. CDR3 in DNA: TGTGCCAGCAGCTCCCACGGACAGGGTTTCGATGAGCAGTTCTTC.